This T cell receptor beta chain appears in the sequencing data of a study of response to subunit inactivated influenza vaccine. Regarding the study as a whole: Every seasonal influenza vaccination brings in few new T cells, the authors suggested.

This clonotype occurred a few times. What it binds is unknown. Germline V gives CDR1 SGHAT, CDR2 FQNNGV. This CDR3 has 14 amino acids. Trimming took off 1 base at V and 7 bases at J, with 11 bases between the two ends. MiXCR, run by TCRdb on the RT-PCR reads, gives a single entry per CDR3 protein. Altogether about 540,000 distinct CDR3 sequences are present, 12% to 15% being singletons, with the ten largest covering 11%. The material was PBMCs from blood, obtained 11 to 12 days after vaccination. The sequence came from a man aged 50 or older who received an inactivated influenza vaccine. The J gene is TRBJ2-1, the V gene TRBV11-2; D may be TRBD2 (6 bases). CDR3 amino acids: CASSLVEGRNEQFF. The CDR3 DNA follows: TGTGCCAGCAGCTTAGTCGAGGGGAGGAATGAGCAGTTCTTC.